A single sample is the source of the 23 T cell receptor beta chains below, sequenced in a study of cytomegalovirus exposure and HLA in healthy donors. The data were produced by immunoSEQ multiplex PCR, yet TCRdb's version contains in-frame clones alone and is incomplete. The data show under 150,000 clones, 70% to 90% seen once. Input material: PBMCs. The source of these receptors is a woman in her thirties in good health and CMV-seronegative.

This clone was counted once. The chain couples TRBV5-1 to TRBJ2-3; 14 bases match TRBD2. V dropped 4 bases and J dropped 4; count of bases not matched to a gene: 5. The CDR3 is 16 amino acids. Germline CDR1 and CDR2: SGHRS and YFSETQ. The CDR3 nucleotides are TGCGCCAGCAGCCTCGGGACTAGCGGGGGCGCAGATACGCAGTATTTT. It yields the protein CASSLGTSGGADTQYF. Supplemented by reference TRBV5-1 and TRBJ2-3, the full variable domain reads KAGVTQTPRYLIKTRGQQVTLSCSPISGHRSVSWYQQTPGQGLQFLFEYFSETQRNKGNFPGRFSGRQFSNSRSEMNVSTLELGDSALYLCASSLGTSGGADTQYFGPGTRLTVL.

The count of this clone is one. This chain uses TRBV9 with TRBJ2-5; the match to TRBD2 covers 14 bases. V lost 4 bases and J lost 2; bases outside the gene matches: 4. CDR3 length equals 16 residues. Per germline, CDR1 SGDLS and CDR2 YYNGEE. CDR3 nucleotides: TGTGCCAGCAGCCCGGGGACTAGCGGGGGACAAGAGACCCAGTACTTC. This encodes CASSPGTSGGQETQYF.

Written as DNA, the CDR3 is TGTGCCAGCAGCCAATCACCGGGAATGGGGGCCGCGCAGTATTTT. It specifies CASSQSPGMGAAQYF. The chain is built from TRBV7-2 and TRBJ2-3, with D possibly being TRBD1 (6 bases). CDR1 SGHTA and CDR2 FQGNSA come from the germline V gene. V lost 5 bases and J lost 10, with 22 bases in between. The CDR3 runs 15 residues.

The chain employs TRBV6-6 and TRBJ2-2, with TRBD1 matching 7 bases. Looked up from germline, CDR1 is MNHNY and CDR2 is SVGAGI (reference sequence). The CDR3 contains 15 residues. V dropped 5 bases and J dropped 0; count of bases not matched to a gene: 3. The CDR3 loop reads CASSRGQANTGELFF. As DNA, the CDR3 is TGTGCCAGCAGTCGCGGACAGGCGAACACCGGGGAGCTGTTTTTT.

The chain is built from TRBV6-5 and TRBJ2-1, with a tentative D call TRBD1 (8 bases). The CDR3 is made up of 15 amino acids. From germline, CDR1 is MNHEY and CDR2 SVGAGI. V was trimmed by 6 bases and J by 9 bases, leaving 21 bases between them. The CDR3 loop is CASRRQGRGRGEQFF. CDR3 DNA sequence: TGTGCCAGCAGGCGACAGGGGAGGGGTAGGGGTGAGCAGTTCTTC.

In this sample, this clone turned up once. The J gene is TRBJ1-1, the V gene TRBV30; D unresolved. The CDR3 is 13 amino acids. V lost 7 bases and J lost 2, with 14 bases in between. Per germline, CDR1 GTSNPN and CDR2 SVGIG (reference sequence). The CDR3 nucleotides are TGTGCCTTCCTAGGACCGGGAAACACTGAAGCTTTCTTT. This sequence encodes CAFLGPGNTEAFF.

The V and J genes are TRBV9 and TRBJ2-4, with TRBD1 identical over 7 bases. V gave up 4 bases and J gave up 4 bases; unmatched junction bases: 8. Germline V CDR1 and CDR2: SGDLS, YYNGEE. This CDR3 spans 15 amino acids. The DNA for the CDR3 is TGTGCCAGCAGCTCCACGACAGGGAAAAAAAACATTCAGTACTTC. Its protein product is CASSSTTGKKNIQYF.

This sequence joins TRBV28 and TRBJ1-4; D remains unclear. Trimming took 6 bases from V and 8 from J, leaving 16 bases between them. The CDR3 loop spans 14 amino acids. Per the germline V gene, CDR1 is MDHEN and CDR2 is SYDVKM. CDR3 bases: TGTGCCAGCAGCTCACAGCCGTTAAAAGAAAAACTGTTTTTT. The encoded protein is CASSSQPLKEKLFF.

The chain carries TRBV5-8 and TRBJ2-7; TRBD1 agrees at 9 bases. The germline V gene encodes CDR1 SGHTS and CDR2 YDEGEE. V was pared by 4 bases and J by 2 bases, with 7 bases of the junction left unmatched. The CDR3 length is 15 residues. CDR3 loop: CASSPGTGPTYEQYF. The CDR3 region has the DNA TGTGCCAGCAGCCCGGGGACAGGGCCCACCTACGAGCAGTACTTC.

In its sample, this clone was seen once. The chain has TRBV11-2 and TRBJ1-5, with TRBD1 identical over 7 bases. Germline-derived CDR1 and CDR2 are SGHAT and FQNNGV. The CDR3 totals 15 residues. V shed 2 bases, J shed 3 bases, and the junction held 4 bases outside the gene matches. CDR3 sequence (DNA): TGTGCCAGCAGCTTACCCGACAGGGCCAATCAGCCCCAGCATTTT. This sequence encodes CASSLPDRANQPQHF.

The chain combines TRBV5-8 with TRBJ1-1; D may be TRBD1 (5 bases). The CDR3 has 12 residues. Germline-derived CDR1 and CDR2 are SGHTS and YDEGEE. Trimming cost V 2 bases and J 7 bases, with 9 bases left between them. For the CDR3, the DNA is TGTGCCAGCAGCTTTCCCAGGGTTGAAGCTTTCTTT. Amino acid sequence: CASSFPRVEAFF.

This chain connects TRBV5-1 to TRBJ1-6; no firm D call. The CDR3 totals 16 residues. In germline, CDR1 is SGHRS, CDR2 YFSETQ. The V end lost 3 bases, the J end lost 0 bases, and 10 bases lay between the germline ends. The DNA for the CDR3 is TGCGCCAGCAGCTGGGGAGGGAGCTCCTATAATTCACCCCTCCACTTT. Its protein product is CASSWGGSSYNSPLHF. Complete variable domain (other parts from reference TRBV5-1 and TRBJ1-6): KAGVTQTPRYLIKTRGQQVTLSCSPISGHRSVSWYQQTPGQGLQFLFEYFSETQRNKGNFPGRFSGRQFSNSRSEMNVSTLELGDSALYLCASSWGGSSYNSPLHFGNGTRLTVT.

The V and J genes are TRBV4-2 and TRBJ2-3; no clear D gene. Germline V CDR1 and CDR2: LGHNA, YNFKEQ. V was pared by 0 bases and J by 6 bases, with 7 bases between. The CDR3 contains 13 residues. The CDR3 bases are TGTGCCAGCAGCCAAGATTGGAGCGATACGCAGTATTTT. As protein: CASSQDWSDTQYF.

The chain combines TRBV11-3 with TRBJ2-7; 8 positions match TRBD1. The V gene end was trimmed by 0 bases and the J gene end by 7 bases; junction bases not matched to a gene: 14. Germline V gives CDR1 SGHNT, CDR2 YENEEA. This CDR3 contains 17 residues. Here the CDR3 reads CASSLEGRAGGPREQYF. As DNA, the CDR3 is TGTGCCAGCAGCTTAGAAGGAAGGGCAGGGGGCCCTCGGGAGCAGTACTTC.

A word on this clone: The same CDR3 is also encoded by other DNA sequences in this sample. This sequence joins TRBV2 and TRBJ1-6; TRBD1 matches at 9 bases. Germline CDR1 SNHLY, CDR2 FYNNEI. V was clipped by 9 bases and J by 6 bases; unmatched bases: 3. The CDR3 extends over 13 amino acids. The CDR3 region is CASKGQGNSPLHF. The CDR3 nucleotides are TGTGCCAGTAAGGGACAGGGTAATTCACCCCTCCACTTT.

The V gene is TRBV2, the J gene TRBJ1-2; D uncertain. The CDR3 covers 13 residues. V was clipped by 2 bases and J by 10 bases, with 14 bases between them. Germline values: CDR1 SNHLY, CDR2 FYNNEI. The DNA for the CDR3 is TGTGCCAGCAGTGAAAGGCGGCAGTTCGACTACACCTTC. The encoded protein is CASSERRQFDYTF.

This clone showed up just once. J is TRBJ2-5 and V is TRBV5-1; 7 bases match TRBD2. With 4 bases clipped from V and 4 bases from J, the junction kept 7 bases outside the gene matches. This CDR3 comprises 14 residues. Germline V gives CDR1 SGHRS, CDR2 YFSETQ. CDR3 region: CASSGVAGGETQYF. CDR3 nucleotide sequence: TGCGCCAGCAGCGGGGTAGCGGGCGGAGAGACCCAGTACTTC.

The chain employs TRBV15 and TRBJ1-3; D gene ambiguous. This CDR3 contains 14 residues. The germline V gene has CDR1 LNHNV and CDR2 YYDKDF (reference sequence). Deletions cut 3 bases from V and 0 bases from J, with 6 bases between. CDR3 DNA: TGTGCCACCAGCAGCTTTTCCTCTGGAAACACCATATATTTT. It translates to CATSSFSSGNTIYF.

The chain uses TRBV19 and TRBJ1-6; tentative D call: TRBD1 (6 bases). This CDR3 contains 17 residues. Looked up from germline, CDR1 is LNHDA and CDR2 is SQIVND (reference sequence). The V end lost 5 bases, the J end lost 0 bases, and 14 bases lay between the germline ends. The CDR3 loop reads CASSLQGRSSYNSPLHF. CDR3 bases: TGTGCCAGTAGTCTACAGGGTAGGAGCTCCTATAATTCACCCCTCCACTTT.

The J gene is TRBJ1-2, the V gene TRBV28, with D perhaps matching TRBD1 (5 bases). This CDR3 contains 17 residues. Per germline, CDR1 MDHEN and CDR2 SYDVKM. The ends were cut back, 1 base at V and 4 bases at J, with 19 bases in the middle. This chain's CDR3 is CASSLYGTPNWGYGYTF. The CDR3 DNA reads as TGTGCCAGCAGTTTATACGGGACTCCCAATTGGGGCTATGGCTACACCTTC.

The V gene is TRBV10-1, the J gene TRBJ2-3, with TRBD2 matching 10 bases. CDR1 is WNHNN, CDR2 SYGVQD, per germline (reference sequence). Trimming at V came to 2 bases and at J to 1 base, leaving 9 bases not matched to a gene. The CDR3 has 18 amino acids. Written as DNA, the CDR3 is TGCGCCAGCAGTGAGCGGCTAGCGGGGGACCTCCGCACAGATACGCAGTATTTT. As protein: CASSERLAGDLRTDTQYF.

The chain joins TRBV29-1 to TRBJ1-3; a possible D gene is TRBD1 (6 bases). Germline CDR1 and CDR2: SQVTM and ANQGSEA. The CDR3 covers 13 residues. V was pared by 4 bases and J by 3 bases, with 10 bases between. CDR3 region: CSVARGDGNTIYF. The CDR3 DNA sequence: TGCAGCGTTGCCAGGGGAGATGGAAACACCATATATTTT.

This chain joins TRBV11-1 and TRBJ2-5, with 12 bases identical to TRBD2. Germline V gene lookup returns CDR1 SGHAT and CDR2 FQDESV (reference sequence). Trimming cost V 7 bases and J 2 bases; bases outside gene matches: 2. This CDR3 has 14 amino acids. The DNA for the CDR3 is TGTGCCAGCACCGGACTAGCGGGGCAAGAGACCCAGTACTTC. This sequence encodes CASTGLAGQETQYF.